A selection of T cell receptor beta chains follows, all from one sample in a study of blood T cell repertoires in COVID-19. Produced via immunoSEQ multiplex PCR; TCRdb's table is partial and in-frame only. Of about 110,000 clones in the sample, approximately 90% were seen once. Sequenced: peripheral blood. The receptors derive from a human donor in a cohort sampled during active COVID-19. The conserved cysteine and the conserved F or W are not part of the CDR3 here. Clone size appears in some rows only: once, few, many, or a class for an expanded clone.

V gene	clone size	CDR3 length	CDR3 protein
TRBV29-1	once	11	SLSRGRWDEQF
TRBV5-5	.	11	ASSYLSAYEQY
TRBV6-6	few	11	ATHNVLNTEAF
TRBV2	.	13	ASSGGDYTQETQY
TRBV29-1	.	11	SVQEQGAGAQY
TRBV25-1	once	16	ASSEYGSGGSNPYEQY
TRBV5-6	once	15	ASSLVGGSTMNTEAF
TRBV5-6	once	14	ASSLVSLTNTGELF
TRBV4-1	.	14	ASSQARQGNTGELF
TRBV29-1	.	10	SATPLADTQY
TRBV6-4	.	12	ASSGLAGGNEQF
TRBV27	.	13	ASSSPGTSSYEQY
TRBV9	.	12	AGSGGQPSDEQF
TRBV6-5	.	12	ASSYDLRDTEAF
TRBV7-9	.	11	ASSLFADTEAF
TRBV5-8	.	13	ASSLLLDSTDTQY
TRBV7-9	.	13	ASSSSGGETDTQY
TRBV19	.	10	ASSQRDYEQY
TRBV29-1	.	10	SVGTRTYGYT
TRBV7-9	.	13	ASSSGPVATGELF
TRBV27	.	14	ASSSLRLAEAYEQY
TRBV9	.	13	ASSVEAVRTDTQY
TRBV7-2	once	16	ASSLQGGTSGGAGEQF
TRBV19	.	13	ASRTTGAGNTEAF
TRBV2	.	12	ASRDPGQGKPQH
TRBV2	.	11	ASSDRLIETQY
TRBV30	few	12	AWNRKLGPEKLF
TRBV27	medium-sized	13	ASSLTGGGNSPLH
TRBV30	few	13	AWSTGANSGNTIY
TRBV7-7	.	13	ASSLAGTSPAEQF
TRBV2	.	13	ASSDQGQGSYEQY
TRBV9	.	12	ASSVRPGGDIQY
TRBV7-2	.	11	ASSLGRVYGYT
TRBV5-1	.	12	ASTVGSSYNEQF
TRBV3-1/TRBV3-2	.	12	ASSQEDTNNEQF
TRBV7-9	.	12	ASSLEGGVGKLF
TRBV30	.	12	AWSVGGRTGGYT
TRBV7-2	.	14	ASSLSGFGPSDTQY
TRBV6-6	.	12	ASSRGAANEKLF
TRBV3-1/TRBV3-2	.	9	ASRYRAEQY
TRBV7-8	.	12	ASSLVAGNTEAF
TRBV19	once	11	ASSPQLVAVQF
TRBV2	once	12	ASSSDRATDTQY
TRBV29-1	.	12	SVDWRDVINEQF
TRBV4-3	few	12	ASSQGTGNQPQH
TRBV5-4	.	14	ASSLTSGQTSYEQY
TRBV5-1	.	14	ASSFSPAEGGATQY
TRBV4-1	.	17	ASSQEPGQGSVGANVLT
TRBV7-3	.	13	ASSLTRDMMNEQF
TRBV12-3/TRBV12-4	.	10	ASSLIGNEQF
TRBV7-2	.	11	ASKGHLNTEAF
TRBV30	once	11	AWSLGQNYGYT
TRBV10-3	.	13	AISESGTGGNEQY